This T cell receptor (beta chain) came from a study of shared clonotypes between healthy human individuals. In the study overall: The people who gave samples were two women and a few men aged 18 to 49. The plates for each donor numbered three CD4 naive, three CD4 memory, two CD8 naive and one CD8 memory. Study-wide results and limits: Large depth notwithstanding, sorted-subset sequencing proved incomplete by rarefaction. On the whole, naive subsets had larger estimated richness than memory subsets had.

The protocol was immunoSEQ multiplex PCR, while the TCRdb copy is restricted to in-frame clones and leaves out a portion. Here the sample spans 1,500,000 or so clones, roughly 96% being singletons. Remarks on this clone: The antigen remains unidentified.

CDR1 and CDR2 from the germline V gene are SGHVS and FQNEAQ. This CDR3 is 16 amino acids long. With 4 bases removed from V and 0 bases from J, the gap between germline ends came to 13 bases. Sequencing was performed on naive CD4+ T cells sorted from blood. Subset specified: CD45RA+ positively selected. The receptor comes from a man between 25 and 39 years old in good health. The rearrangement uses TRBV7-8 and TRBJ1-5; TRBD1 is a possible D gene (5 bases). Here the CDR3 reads CASSWGTGNSNQPQHF. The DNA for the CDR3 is TGTGCCAGCAGCTGGGGGACGGGAAATAGCAATCAGCCCCAGCATTTT.